The present entry profiles one TCR beta chain with its context. Its binding antigen is unknown. It has no much larger one-base neighbor in the sample; base qualities were not kept. TCRbeta CDR3 regions were amplified from genomic DNA using the immunoSEQ Assay, a bias-controlled multiplex PCR. The source study handled its data this way. The number of nucleated cells in each sample was estimated by amplification of reference gene primers within the assay. To quantify the absolute abundance of each unique TCRbeta CDR3 rearrangement, sequence reads were collapsed and filtered. For each sample, productive Simpson clonality was calculated as the square root of Simpson's diversity index over productive rearrangements. TCRdb carries this immuneACCESS record with in-frame sequences only. Its versions omit some clonotypes, under half of them owing to an unresolved V gene in the studies checked, with the rest unexplained. The V and J calls and clone size come from that table; D and trimming were worked out from the DNA. The sample yields 200,000 to 250,000 clones; 88% were counted once. 2.7% of the sample rests with the top ten.

This entry comes from a study of blood T cell repertoires in COVID-19 (dated by TCRdb to 2019 to 2021). Concerning the study at large: Samples from collaborators originated in the United States, Italy and Spain and spanned both the acute and convalescent phases of COVID-19. The material from the prospective study consisted of cDNA or gDNA derived from T cells, B-cell-depleted T cells, or PBMCs. The dataset comprised deeply sampled blood TCRbeta repertoires from subjects exposed to, actively infected with, or recovered from COVID-19. A freely available public database, intended as a resource for researchers studying the immune response to SARS-CoV-2, is where the repertoires were released. The samples were drawn from two sources: the first 160 participants of the ongoing ImmuneRACE study, and 1,200 or so subjects contributed by 6 global collaborators. Sample metadata almost always included a de-identified subject ID, COVID-19 status, age in years and sex. Where HLA class I and class II types were available, the types were taken from metadata supplied by the sample provider, not from assay-based typing. What the research found in general, with its limitations: How much clinical and demographic metadata was included differed by source and by participant, and the metadata was provided uncurated.

The CDR3 measures 14 amino acids from cysteine to phenylalanine. The kept DNA is CDR3 alone, 42 bases in frame from the first base. Trimming costs V 0 bases and J 3 bases, and their ends lie 9 bases apart. Looking up the germline V gene (reference sequence) yields CDR1 GTSNPN and CDR2 SVGIG. Whole blood was collected in K2EDTA tubes by collaborating institutions according to the institutions' own protocols. For TCRbeta analysis, collaborators shipped samples as frozen whole blood, isolated PBMCs, or DNA extracted from either of those sample types. The sequencing input was peripheral blood. This sequence was found in a woman between 55 and 75 years old with acute or convalescent COVID-19. The rearrangement combines TRBV30 with TRBJ2-1; the D segment could be TRBD1, given 5 matching bases. The CDR3 amino acid sequence is: CAWSVRGSYNEQFF. The DNA sequence follows: TGTGCCTGGAGTGTAAGGGGAAGCTACAATGAGCAGTTCTTC.